This T cell receptor (beta chain) was found in a study of CD8+ T cells in alopecia areata. On the study more broadly: Severity of treated patients was scored by affected scalp percentage.

The V gene's germline CDR1 is SQVTM and CDR2 ANQGSEA. This CDR3 region has 13 residues. The ends were cut back, 2 bases at V and 2 bases at J, with 9 bases in the middle. Once RNA had been extracted, it was reverse transcribed into cDNA to act as the sequencing template. TCRdb keeps only in-frame clones here, not all; method: immunoSEQ multiplex PCR. The sample consists of approximately 210,000 clones, roughly 66% of them appearing once. Indicated treatment: oral pan-JAK inhibitor, 5-10 mg twice daily. Lesional scalp punch biopsies and peripheral blood were collected from alopecia areata patients. Ten or more counts support this clone. Other nucleotide sequences in the sample specify the same CDR3.

This TCR derives from a human donor with alopecia areata. The J gene is TRBJ1-2, the V gene TRBV29-1; tentative D call: TRBD1 (5 bases). Material: CD4+ T cells sorted from blood, obtained at week 24, from a patient treated with tofacitinib. CDR3 bases: TGCAGCGTTGAAAGGGGACCGAACTATGGCTACACCTTC. This encodes CSVERGPNYGYTF. Based on the CDR3 plus reference TRBV29-1 and TRBJ1-2, the full variable domain is SAVISQKPSRDICQRGTSLTIQCQVDSQVTMMFWYRQQPGQSLTLIATANQGSEATYESGFVIDKFPISRPNLTFSTLTVSNMSPEDSSIYLCSVERGPNYGYTFGSGTRLTVV.